The clone carrying this T cell receptor (beta chain) showed up many times. Priming of first-strand cDNA relied on TRAV- and TRBV-specific primers (covering alpha and beta chains). PCR amplification of the TCRs was performed with Phusion for about 20 PCR cycles, and it relied on a constant-region primer together with a V-primer adapter. TCRdb redid the calling of the reads with MiXCR, one entry per CDR3 protein. The table lists approximately 70,000 distinct CDR3 sequences, roughly 31% of them singletons. These data belong to a study of low-dose radiotherapy and immunotherapy resistance in tumors. Study context: Ipilimumab 1 mg/kg every six weeks, together with nivolumab 240 mg every two weeks, was given intravenously to patients.

The V end lost 3 bases, the J end lost 6 bases, and 15 bases lay between the germline ends. This CDR3 comprises 16 residues. Germline V gene lookup returns CDR1 LNHDA and CDR2 SQIVND (reference sequence). As for time point: before trial treatment. Patients deemed eligible presented with advanced solid tumors lacking tumor-infiltrating lymphocytes. The V gene is TRBV19, the J gene TRBJ2-6; TRBD1 or TRBD2 may be the D gene (5 bases each). The TCR originated in a female donor with ovarian cancer. Sequencing used PBMCs, obtained before treatment. This CDR3 is CASSMGRGSPANVLTF. CDR3 sequence (DNA): TGTGCCAGTAGTATGGGACGCGGGTCCCCGGCCAACGTCCTGACTTTC.